The rows below give T cell receptor beta chains drawn from one sample of a study of post-analysis software for immune sequencing data. TCRdb reanalysed the PCR reads using MiXCR and keeps one entry per CDR3 protein. The sample lists roughly 570,000 distinct CDR3 sequences; 30% to 40% were seen once. Material for sequencing was blood. These receptors came from a girl under 18 with multiple sclerosis. Both conserved end residues are part of each CDR3. The order of the fields is CDR3 length, clone size, V gene, D gene, J gene, CDR3 protein, CDR3 DNA. A D gene is named only where the DNA matches it firmly. The listing skips clone size in some rows; elsewhere it reads once, few, many or a size class.

15	-	TRBV9	TRBD1	TRBJ1-2	CAGSRQIQGAEGYTF	TGTGCCGGCAGCCGACAAATACAGGGGGCTGAGGGCTACACCTTC
14	-	TRBV29-1	-	TRBJ2-7	CSVNGGSSSYEQYF	TGCAGCGTTAATGGGGGGTCTAGCTCCTACGAGCAGTACTTC
17	few	TRBV5-1	TRBD2	TRBJ2-3	CASSGMTSGVSTDTQYF	TGCGCCAGCAGCGGGATGACTAGCGGGGTTAGCACAGATACGCAGTATTTT
14	-	TRBV10-1	-	TRBJ2-3	CASSRDPAADTQYF	TGCGCCAGCAGTAGGGATCCAGCTGCAGATACGCAGTATTTT
20	-	TRBV9	TRBD2	TRBJ2-3	CASSAAFGPLAGGRADTQYF	TGTGCCAGCAGCGCGGCTTTCGGCCCTCTAGCGGGGGGTCGAGCAGATACGCAGTATTTT
18	-	TRBV7-9	TRBD1	TRBJ1-1	CASSDSGWGQGGNTEAFF	TGTGCCAGCAGCGATTCTGGTTGGGGACAGGGTGGGAACACTGAAGCTTTCTTT
12	-	TRBV28	-	TRBJ2-7	CASRYQLYEQYF	TGTGCCAGCAGATACCAACTCTACGAGCAGTACTTC
17	-	TRBV14	TRBD1	TRBJ2-1	CASSQDSRTGSYNEQFF	TGTGCCAGCAGCCAAGATAGCAGGACAGGATCCTACAATGAGCAGTTCTTC
14	few	TRBV5-1	-	TRBJ1-5	CASSLGPEGQPQHF	TGCGCCAGCAGCTTGGGCCCGGAGGGTCAGCCCCAGCATTTT
15	-	TRBV5-1	-	TRBJ2-3	CASSSTGGGSDTQYF	TGCGCCAGCAGCTCTACGGGGGGCGGGTCAGATACGCAGTATTTT
15	few	TRBV20-1	TRBD1	TRBJ2-1	CSAEDRDRGDNEQFF	TGCAGTGCCGAGGACCGGGACAGGGGGGACAATGAGCAGTTCTTC
14	-	TRBV10-3	-	TRBJ2-3	CVISQQGDTDTQYF	TGTGTCATCAGTCAGCAGGGTGACACAGATACGCAGTATTTT
11	few	TRBV29-1	-	TRBJ2-1	CSVEGGNEQFF	TGCAGCGTTGAAGGGGGTAATGAGCAGTTCTTC
16	-	TRBV4-1	TRBD1	TRBJ2-5	CASSQLWDRGRETQYF	TGCGCCAGCAGCCAACTCTGGGACAGGGGGCGAGAGACCCAGTACTTC
12	-	TRBV6-5	-	TRBJ2-3	CASRISTDTQYF	TGTGCCAGCAGGATAAGCACAGATACGCAGTATTTT
14	few	TRBV12-3/TRBV12-4	TRBD1	TRBJ2-7	CASSAGTGVNEQYF	TGTGCCAGCAGTGCCGGGACAGGGGTGAACGAGCAGTACTTC